This TCR beta chain was sequenced during a study of blood T cell repertoires in COVID-19. In the study's own analysis: Counts of nucleated cells, estimated from reference gene primer amplification, were obtained. The table came from immunoSEQ multiplex PCR; TCRdb's copy has only in-frame clones and leaves some out. V, J and clone size derive from that table, while D and trimming were established from the DNA sequence. The sample lists tens of thousands of clones, roughly four fifths occurring once. Germline V gene lookup returns CDR1 SEHNR and CDR2 FQNEAQ (reference sequence). The V end lost 7 bases, the J end lost 4 bases, and 10 bases lay between the germline ends. The CDR3 is 13 amino acids.

The clonotype was recovered from a man aged 60 to 69 with acute or convalescent COVID-19. The sequencing sample was made of peripheral blood. The chain carries TRBV7-9 and TRBJ2-2; no firm D call. The CDR3 DNA reads as TGTGCCAGCATCCAGGTCGGCACCGGGGAGCTGTTTTTT. Translation gives CASIQVGTGELFF.